This TCR beta chain was identified in a study of shared clonotypes between healthy human individuals. Sequencing used immunoSEQ multiplex PCR; TCRdb keeps in-frame clones, though not all of them. The sample holds some 1 million clones; about 76% are singletons and the top ten take 1.2% to 1.5%. Notes on the study in general: A generally larger estimated richness was seen in naive subsets than in memory subsets.

Trimming pared 7 bases from V and 7 bases from J, leaving 19 bases between. CDR1 is MDHEN and CDR2 is SYDVKM in the germline V gene. The CDR3 is 15 residues long. Remarks on this clone: Its antigen remains unidentified.

V usage is TRBV28 and J usage is TRBJ1-4; the D gene is possibly TRBD1 (5 bases). This receptor was taken from a man aged 18 to 29 in good health. The sample comprised memory CD4+ T cells sorted from blood. Regarding subset: CD45RA-negative fraction. This CDR3 reads CASTWGGAGSEKLFF. The CDR3 nucleotides are TGTGCCAGCACCTGGGGGGGAGCCGGGAGTGAAAAACTGTTTTTT.